The entry below gives a single T cell receptor beta chain sequence along with its context. These data originate in a study of shared clonotypes between healthy human individuals. This table comes from immunoSEQ multiplex PCR, and its TCRdb copy is limited to in-frame clones, with some not included. The sample has 2 million to 2.5 million clones; 85% to 95% are singletons. The specimen was naive CD4+ T cells from PBMCs. Subset indicated: CD45RA+ positively selected. This receptor was identified in a man between 18 and 29 years old in good health. Some clones in this sample may be carry-over from other donors' samples.

The CDR3 nucleotides are TGTGCCAGCACCGAAGGTCCCGGGGGGCCAGATACGCAGTATTTT. Translating gives CASTEGPGGPDTQYF. The chain employs TRBV6-1 and TRBJ2-3, with D possibly matching TRBD2 (7 bases). The CDR3 sequence is 15 residues long. Germline V gene lookup returns CDR1 MNHNS and CDR2 SASEGT. Trimming took 7 bases from V and 4 from J, leaving 18 bases between them.